The clone carrying this TCR beta chain is a singleton in its sample. Germline lookup yields CDR1 MGHRA and CDR2 YSYEKL. There are 18 residues in the CDR3. V shed 0 bases and J shed 2 bases, with 20 bases lying between them. Here immunoSEQ multiplex PCR was the method, and the copy in TCRdb shows in-frame clones only, minus some. The data show approximately 58,000 clones, around 90% seen once. These data originate in a study of control samples from healthy donors and cancer patients. The rearrangement uses TRBV4-1 and TRBJ2-7; D tentatively fits TRBD1 or TRBD2 (5 bases each). This sequence originates from a man between 60 and 70 years old with head and neck cancer. The sample comprised PBMCs. Here the CDR3 reads CASSQDSFTGTQAYEQYF. The DNA of the CDR3 is TGCGCCAGCAGCCAAGACTCGTTTACCGGGACCCAAGCCTACGAGCAGTACTTC.